This TCR beta chain was sequenced during a study of early T cells in non-severe SARS-CoV-2 infection (dated by TCRdb to the early 2020s). About the full investigation: Because TCR sequencing was done on bulk RNA from unsorted whole blood, the alpha and beta chains could not be paired.

This clonotype was observed a handful of times. Its antigen remains undetermined. Per-nucleotide qualities are absent, and no much larger clonotype sits a single base away. Cut back by 1 base and 0 bases, the V and J ends lie 13 bases apart. The CDR3 has 18 amino acids, counting the end cysteine and phenylalanine. Only CDR3 DNA is held: 54 bases, read in frame from base 1. Per the germline V gene, ENHRY is the CDR1 and SYGVKD is the CDR2. The study was a case-control design nested within a healthcare worker cohort in London, UK, with weekly nasopharyngeal swab PCR tests and blood sampling. Between 23 and 31 March 2020, the week of the UK lockdown, healthcare workers were enrolled and then followed up weekly for as long as 16 weeks. Libraries were prepared through 5' RACE. Sequencing instrument: NextSeq 500. In the TCR library protocol, unique molecular identifiers were attached to individual cDNA molecules to correct for PCR bias and sequencing error. Sequencing covered both TCR alpha and beta chains, and within each sample the abundances of alpha and beta sequences were tightly co-correlated. Per the source publication's procedure: Decombinator V4 was used to annotate TCR sequences for V gene, J gene and CDR3. Expanded TCRs were defined as changing significantly between any two time points under a Poisson model with p below 0.0001. TCR abundances were normalised to the total number of TCRs sequenced per sample and were expressed as counts per million. MAIT TCRs were defined by TRAV1-2 paired with TRAJ12, TRAJ20 or TRAJ33, and iNKT TCRs by TRAV10 paired with TRAJ18. A search of VDJdb, accessed on 1 November 2021, was run for TCRs annotated to CMV, EBV and SARS-CoV-2, with TCRs annotated for multiple antigens excluded. The public reads were quality trimmed at Q25 with fastp and then assembled into clones with MiXCR by TCRdb, keeping productive beta chains. Every distinct CDR3 protein forms one entry, paired with its most common genes and DNA. These V and J calls rely on TCRdb rather than the paper's analysis. The sample includes about 56,000 distinct CDR3 sequences, with about 14% observed a single time. Of the sample, approximately 4% falls within the top ten clones.

Overall results and qualifications from the work: VDJdb matching was skewed toward anti-spike CD8 responses and likely underestimated virus-specific expansions by missing private and CD4 specificities.

The specimen was whole blood, collected at baseline. The chain links TRBV10-3 with TRBJ2-6; the D gene remains uncertain. The origin of this receptor is an adult who was a healthcare worker with PCR-confirmed SARS-CoV-2 infection or an uninfected control (not recorded which). The bases read TGTGCCATCAGTGAGTTTCGGAGCCTAACCTCTGGGGCCAACGTCCTGACTTTC. Its amino acids are CAISEFRSLTSGANVLTF.